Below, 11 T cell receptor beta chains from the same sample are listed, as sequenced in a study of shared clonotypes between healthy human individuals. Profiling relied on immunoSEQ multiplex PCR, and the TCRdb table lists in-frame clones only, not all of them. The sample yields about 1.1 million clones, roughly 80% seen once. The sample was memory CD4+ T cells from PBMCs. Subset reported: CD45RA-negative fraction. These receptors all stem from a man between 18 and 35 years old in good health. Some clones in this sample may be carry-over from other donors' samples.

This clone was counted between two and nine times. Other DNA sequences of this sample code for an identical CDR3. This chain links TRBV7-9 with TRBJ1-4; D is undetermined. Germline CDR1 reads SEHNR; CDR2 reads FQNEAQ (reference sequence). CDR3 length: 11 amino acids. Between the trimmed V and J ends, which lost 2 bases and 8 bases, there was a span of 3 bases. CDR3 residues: CASSLYEKLFF. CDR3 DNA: TGTGCCAGCAGCTTATACGAAAAACTGTTTTTT.

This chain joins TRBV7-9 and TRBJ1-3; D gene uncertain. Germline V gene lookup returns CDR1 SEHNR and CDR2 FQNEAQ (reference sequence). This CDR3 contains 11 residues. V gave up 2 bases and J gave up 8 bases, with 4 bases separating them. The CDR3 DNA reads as TGTGCCAGCAGCTTAAGGGACACCATATATTTT. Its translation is CASSLRDTIYF.

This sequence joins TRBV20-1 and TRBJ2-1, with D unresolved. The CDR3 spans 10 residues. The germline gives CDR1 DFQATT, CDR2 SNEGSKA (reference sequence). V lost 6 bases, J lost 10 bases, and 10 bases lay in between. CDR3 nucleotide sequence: TGCAGTGCCGTCCGAGGAGAGCAGTTCTTC. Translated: CSAVRGEQFF.

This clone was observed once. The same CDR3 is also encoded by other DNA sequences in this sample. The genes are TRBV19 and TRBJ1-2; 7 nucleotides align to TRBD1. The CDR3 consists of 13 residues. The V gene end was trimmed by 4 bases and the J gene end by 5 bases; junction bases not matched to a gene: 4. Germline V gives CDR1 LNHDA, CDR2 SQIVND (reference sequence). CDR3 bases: TGTGCCAGTAGTACCCGGGACAGTTATGGCTACACCTTC. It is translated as CASSTRDSYGYTF.

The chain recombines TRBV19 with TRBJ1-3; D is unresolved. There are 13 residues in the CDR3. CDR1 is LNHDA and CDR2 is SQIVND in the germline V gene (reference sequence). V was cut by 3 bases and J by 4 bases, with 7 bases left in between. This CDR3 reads CASSITPGNTIYF. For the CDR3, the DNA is TGTGCCAGTAGTATCACACCGGGAAACACCATATATTTT.

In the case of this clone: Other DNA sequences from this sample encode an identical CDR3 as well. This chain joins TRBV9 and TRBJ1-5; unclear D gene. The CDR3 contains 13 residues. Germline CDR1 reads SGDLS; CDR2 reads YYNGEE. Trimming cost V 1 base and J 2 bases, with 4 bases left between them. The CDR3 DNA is TGTGCCAGCAGCGTACAGGGCAATCAGCCCCAGCATTTT. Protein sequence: CASSVQGNQPQHF.

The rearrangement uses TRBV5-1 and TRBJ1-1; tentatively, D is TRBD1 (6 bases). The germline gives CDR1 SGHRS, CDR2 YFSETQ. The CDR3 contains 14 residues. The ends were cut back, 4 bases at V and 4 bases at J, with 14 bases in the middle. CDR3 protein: CASSPQGWGTEAFF. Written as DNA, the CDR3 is TGCGCCAGCAGCCCACAGGGTTGGGGCACTGAAGCTTTCTTT.

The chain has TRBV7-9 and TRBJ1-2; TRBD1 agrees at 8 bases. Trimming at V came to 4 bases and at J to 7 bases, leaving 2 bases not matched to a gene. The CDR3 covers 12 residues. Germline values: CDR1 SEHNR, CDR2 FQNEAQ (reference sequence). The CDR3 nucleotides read TGTGCCAGCAGCTGGGACAGGAGTGGCTACACCTTC. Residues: CASSWDRSGYTF.

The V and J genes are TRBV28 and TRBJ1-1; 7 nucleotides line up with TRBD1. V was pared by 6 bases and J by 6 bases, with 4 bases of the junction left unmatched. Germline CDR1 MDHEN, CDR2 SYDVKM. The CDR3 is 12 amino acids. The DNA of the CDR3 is TGTGCCAGCAGCGGGACAGTTCCTGAAGCTTTCTTT. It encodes CASSGTVPEAFF.

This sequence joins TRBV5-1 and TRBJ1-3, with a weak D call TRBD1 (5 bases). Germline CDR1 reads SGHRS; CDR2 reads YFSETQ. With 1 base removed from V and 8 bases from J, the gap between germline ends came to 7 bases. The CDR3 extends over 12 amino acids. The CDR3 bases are TGCGCCAGCAGCTTGCAGGGACACACCATATATTTT. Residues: CASSLQGHTIYF. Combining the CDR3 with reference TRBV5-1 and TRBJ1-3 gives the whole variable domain KAGVTQTPRYLIKTRGQQVTLSCSPISGHRSVSWYQQTPGQGLQFLFEYFSETQRNKGNFPGRFSGRQFSNSRSEMNVSTLELGDSALYLCASSLQGHTIYFGEGSWLTVV.

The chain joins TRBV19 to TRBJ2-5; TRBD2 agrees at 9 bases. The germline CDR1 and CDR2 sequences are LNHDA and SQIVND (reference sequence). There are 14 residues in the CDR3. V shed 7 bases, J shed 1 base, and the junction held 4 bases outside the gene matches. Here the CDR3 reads CASTPAGGQETQYF. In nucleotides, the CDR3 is TGTGCCAGTACCCCAGCGGGGGGCCAAGAGACCCAGTACTTC.